The clone carrying this T cell receptor beta chain was picked up a small number of times. This sample was included in a study of T cell responses to AZD1222 COVID-19 vaccine. The CDR3 runs to 12 residues. CDR1 LNHDA and CDR2 SQIVND come from the germline V gene (reference sequence). Trimming shortened V by 6 bases and J by 7 bases, and 10 bases separated the two germline ends. Clones were read by immunoSEQ multiplex PCR, and TCRdb kept only the in-frame ones, dropping some. The sample carries some 64,000 clones, 84% recorded once. This sample comprised peripheral blood, obtained on day 0 of AZD1222 vaccination. The source of this sequence is an adult in good health. The chain couples TRBV19 to TRBJ2-4; D is perhaps TRBD2 (6 bases). The CDR3 reads CASSGTSNIQYF. The CDR3 region has the DNA TGTGCCAGTAGCGGTACTAGCAACATTCAGTACTTC.